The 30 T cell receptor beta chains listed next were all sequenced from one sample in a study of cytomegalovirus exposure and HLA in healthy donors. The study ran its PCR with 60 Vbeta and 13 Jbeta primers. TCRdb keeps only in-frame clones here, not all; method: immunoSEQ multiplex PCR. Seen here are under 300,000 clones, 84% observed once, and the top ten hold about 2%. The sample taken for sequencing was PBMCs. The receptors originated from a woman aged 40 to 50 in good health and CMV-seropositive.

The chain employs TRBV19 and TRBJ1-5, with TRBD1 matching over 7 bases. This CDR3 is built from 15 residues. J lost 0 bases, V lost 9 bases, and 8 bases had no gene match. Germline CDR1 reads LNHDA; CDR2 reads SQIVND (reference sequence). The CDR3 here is CASGGQANSNQPQHF. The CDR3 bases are TGTGCCAGCGGAGGACAGGCCAATAGCAATCAGCCCCAGCATTTT.

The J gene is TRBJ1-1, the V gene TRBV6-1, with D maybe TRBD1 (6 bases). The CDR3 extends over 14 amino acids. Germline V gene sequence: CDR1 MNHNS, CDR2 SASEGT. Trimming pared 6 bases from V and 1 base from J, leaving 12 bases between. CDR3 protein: CASSAQGTNTEAFF. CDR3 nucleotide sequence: TGTGCCAGCAGCGCCCAGGGGACGAACACTGAAGCTTTCTTT.

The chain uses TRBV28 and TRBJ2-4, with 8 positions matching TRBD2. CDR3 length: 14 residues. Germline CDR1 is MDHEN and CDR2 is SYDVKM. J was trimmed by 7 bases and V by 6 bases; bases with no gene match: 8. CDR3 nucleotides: TGTGCCAGCAGAGGGGCGGGCGGGGGGAACATTCAGTACTTC. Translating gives CASRGAGGGNIQYF.

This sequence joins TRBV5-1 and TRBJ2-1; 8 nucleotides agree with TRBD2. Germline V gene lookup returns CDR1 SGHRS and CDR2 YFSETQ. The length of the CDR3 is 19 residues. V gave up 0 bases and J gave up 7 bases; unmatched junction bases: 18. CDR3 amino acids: CASSLAFSTQAGVWNEQFF. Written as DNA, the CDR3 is TGCGCCAGCAGCTTGGCTTTTTCGACCCAAGCGGGAGTGTGGAATGAGCAGTTCTTC.

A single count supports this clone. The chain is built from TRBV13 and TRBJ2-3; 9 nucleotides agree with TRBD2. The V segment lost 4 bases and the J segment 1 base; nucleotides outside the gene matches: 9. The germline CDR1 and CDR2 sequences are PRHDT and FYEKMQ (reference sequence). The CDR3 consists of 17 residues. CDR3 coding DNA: TGTGCCAGCAGCTCCCTAACGCGGACTAGCGGCACAGATACGCAGTATTTT. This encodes CASSSLTRTSGTDTQYF.

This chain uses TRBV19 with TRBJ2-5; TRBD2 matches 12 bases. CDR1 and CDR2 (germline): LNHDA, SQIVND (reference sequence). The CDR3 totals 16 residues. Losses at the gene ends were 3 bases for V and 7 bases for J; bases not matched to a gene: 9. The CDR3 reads CASSMPLLAGGGTQYF. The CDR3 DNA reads TGTGCCAGTAGTATGCCTCTACTAGCGGGAGGTGGGACCCAGTACTTC.

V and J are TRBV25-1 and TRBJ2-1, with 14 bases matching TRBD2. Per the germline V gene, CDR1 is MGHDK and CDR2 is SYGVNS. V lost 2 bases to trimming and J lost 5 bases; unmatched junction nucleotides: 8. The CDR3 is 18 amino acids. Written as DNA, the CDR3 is TGTGCCAGCAGTGAAGAAAAAGGACTAGCGGGAGGAAACAATGAGCAGTTCTTC. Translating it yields CASSEEKGLAGGNNEQFF.

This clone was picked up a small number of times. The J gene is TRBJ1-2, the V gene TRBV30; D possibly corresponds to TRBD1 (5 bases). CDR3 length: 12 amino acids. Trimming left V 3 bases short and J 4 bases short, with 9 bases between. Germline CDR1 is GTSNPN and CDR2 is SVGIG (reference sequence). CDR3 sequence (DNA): TGTGCCTGGAGCGACGGGGGCTATGGCTACACCTTC. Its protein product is CAWSDGGYGYTF.

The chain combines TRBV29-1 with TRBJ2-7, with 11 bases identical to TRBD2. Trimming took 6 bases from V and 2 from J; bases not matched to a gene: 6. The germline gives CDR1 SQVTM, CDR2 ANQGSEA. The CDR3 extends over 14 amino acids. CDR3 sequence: CSVEIAGGPYEQYF. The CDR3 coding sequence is TGCAGCGTCGAGATAGCGGGAGGGCCCTACGAGCAGTACTTC.

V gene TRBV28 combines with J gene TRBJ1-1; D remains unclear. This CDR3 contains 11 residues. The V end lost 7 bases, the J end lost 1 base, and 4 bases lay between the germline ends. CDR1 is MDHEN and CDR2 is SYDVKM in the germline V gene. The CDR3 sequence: CASTSNTEAFF. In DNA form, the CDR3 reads TGTGCCAGCACCTCGAACACTGAAGCTTTCTTT.

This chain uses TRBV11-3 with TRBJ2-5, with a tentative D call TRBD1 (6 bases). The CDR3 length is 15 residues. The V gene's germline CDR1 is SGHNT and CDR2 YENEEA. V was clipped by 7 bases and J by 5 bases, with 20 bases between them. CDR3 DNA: TGTGCCAGCACCCGGACAGTTACGGAGTCCGAGACCCAGTACTTC. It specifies CASTRTVTESETQYF.

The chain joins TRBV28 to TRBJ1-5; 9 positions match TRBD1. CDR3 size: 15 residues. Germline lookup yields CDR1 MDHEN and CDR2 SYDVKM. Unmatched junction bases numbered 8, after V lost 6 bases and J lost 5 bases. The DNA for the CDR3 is TGTGCCAGCAGAACGGGACAGGGTGTGTATCAGCCCCAGCATTTT. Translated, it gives CASRTGQGVYQPQHF.

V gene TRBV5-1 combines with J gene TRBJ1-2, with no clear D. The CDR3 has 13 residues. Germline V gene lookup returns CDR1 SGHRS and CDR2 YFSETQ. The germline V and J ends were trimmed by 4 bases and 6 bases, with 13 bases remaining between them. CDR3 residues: CASSLEGSHGYTF. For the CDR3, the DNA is TGCGCCAGCAGCCTGGAAGGTAGCCATGGCTACACCTTC.

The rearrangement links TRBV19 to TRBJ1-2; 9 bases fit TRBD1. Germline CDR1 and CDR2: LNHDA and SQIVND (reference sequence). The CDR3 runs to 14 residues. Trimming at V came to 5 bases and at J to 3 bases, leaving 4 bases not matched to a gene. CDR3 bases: TGTGCCAGTAGTCTACAGGGGGCTGACTATGGCTACACCTTC. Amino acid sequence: CASSLQGADYGYTF.

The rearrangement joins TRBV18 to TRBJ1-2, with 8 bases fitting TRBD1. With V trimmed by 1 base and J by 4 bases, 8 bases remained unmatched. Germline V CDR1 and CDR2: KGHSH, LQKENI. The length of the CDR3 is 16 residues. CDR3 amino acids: CASSPLPGQGRYGYTF. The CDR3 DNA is TGTGCCAGCTCACCACTTCCAGGACAGGGTCGCTATGGCTACACCTTC.

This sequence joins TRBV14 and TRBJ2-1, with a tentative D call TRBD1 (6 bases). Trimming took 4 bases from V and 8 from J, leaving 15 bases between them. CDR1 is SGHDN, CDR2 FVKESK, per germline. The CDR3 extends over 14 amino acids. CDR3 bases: TGTGCCAGCAGCCCGCGGACAGCGCTCTATGAGCAGTTCTTC. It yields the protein CASSPRTALYEQFF.

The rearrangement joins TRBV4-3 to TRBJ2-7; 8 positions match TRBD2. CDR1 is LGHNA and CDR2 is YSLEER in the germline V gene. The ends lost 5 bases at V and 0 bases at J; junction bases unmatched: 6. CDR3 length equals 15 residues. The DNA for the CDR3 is TGCGCCAGCAGCGTAGGACTAGCAGTCTCCTACGAGCAGTACTTC. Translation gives CASSVGLAVSYEQYF.

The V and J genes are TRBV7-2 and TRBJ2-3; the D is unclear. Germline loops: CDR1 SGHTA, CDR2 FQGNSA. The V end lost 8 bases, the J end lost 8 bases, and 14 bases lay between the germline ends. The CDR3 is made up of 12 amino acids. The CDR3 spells CASRLSSTTQYF. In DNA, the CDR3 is TGTGCCAGCCGACTTAGTTCCACTACGCAGTATTTT.

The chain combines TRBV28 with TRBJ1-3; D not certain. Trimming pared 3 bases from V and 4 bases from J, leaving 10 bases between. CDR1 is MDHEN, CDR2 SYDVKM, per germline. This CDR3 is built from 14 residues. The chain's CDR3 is CASSFQASGNTIYF. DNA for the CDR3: TGTGCCAGCAGTTTCCAGGCGTCAGGAAACACCATATATTTT.

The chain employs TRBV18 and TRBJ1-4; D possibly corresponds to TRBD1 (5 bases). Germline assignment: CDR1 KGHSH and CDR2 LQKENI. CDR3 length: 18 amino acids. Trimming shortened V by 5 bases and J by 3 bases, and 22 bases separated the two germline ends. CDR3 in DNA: TGTGCCAGCTCATCCGAACCTTACTCAGGGTCACCTAATGAAAAACTGTTTTTT. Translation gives CASSSEPYSGSPNEKLFF. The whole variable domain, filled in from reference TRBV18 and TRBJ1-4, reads NAGVMQNPRHLVRRRGQEARLRCSPMKGHSHVYWYRQLPEEGLKFMVYLQKENIIDESGMPKERFSAEFPKEGPSILRIQQVVRGDSAAYFCASSSEPYSGSPNEKLFFGSGTQLSVL.

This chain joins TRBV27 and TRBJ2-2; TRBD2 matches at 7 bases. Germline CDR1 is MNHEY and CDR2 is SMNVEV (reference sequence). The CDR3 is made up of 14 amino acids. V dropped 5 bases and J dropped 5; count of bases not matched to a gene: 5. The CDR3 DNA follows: TGTGCCAGCAGTCTCCTTAGCGGGACCGGGGAGCTGTTTTTT. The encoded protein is CASSLLSGTGELFF.

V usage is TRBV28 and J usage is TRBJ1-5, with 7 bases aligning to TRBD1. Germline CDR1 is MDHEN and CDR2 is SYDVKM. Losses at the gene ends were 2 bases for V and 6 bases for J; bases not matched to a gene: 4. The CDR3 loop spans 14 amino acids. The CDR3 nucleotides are TGTGCCAGCAGTTTAGGGACAGTCGGTCAGCCCCAGCATTTT. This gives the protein CASSLGTVGQPQHF.

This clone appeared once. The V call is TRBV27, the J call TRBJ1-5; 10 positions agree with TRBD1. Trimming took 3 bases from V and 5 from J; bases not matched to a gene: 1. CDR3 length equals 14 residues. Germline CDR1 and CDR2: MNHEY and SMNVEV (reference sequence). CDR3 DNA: TGTGCCAGCAGTTTGACAGGGGGCGATCAGCCCCAGCATTTT. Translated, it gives CASSLTGGDQPQHF.

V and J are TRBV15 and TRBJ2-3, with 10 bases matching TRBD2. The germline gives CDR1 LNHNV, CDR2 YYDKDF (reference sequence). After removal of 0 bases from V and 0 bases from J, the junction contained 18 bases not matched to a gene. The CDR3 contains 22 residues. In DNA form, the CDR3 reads TGTGCCACCAGCAGAGATTTCAAAGGGCTAGCGGGAGACAGAAGTAGCACAGATACGCAGTATTTT. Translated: CATSRDFKGLAGDRSSTDTQYF.

CDR3 sequence: CASSPSGGEYEQYF. Written as DNA, the CDR3 is TGTGCCAGCTCACCTAGCGGGGGGGAATACGAGCAGTACTTC. J is TRBJ2-7 and V is TRBV18, with TRBD2 identical over 11 bases. This CDR3 spans 14 amino acids. J lost 4 bases, V lost 3 bases, and 2 bases had no gene match. CDR1 and CDR2 from the germline V gene are KGHSH and LQKENI.

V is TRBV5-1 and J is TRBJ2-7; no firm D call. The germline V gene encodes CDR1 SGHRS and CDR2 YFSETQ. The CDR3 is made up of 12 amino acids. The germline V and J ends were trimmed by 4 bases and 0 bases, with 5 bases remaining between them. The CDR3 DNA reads TGCGCCAGCAGCAAGAGCTCCTACGAGCAGTACTTC. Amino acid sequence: CASSKSSYEQYF.

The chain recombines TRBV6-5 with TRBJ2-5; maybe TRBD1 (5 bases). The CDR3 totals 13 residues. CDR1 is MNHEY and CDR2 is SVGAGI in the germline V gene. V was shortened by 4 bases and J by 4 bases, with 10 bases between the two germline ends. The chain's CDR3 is CASSLLDRETQYF. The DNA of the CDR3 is TGTGCCAGCAGTTTGCTAGACAGAGAGACCCAGTACTTC.

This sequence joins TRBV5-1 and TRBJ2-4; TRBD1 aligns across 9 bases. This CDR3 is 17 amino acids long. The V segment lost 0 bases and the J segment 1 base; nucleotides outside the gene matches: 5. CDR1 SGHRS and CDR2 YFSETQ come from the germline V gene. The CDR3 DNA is TGCGCCAGCAGCTTGGATACAGGGGGCAGCGCCAAAAACATTCAGTACTTC. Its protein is CASSLDTGGSAKNIQYF. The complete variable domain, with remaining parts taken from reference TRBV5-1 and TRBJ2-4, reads KAGVTQTPRYLIKTRGQQVTLSCSPISGHRSVSWYQQTPGQGLQFLFEYFSETQRNKGNFPGRFSGRQFSNSRSEMNVSTLELGDSALYLCASSLDTGGSAKNIQYFGAGTRLSVL.

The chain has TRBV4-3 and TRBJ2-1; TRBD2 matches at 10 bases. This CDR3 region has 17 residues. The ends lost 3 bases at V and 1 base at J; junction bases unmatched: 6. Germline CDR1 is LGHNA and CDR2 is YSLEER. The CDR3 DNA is TGCGCCAGCAGCCAGGGCGCTAGCGGGAGTTCCTACAATGAGCAGTTCTTC. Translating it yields CASSQGASGSSYNEQFF.

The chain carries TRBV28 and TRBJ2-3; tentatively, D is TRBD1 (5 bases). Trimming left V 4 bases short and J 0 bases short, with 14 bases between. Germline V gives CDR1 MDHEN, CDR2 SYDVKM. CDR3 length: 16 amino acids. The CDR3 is CASSSTTASSTDTQYF. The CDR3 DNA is TGTGCCAGCAGTTCCACGACAGCCTCTAGCACAGATACGCAGTATTTT.